The 21 T cell receptor beta chains listed next were all sequenced from one sample in a study of T cell responses to AZD1222 COVID-19 vaccine. The repertoire was sequenced with immunoSEQ multiplex PCR; TCRdb's copy has only in-frame clones and lacks some. Of roughly 66,000 clones in the sample, 84% were seen once. This specimen was peripheral blood, taken on day 0 of AZD1222 vaccination. All receptors derive from an adult in good health.

This sequence joins TRBV15 and TRBJ1-5; 10 bases map to TRBD1. Germline assignment: CDR1 LNHNV and CDR2 YYDKDF (reference sequence). Trimming took 4 bases from V and 0 from J; bases not matched to a gene: 12. This CDR3 region has 19 residues. The CDR3 reads CATSIRQGAGGYSNQPQHF. CDR3 bases: TGTGCCACCAGCATAAGACAGGGGGCGGGAGGTTATAGCAATCAGCCCCAGCATTTT.

In this sample, this clone turned up a few times. DNA of the CDR3: TGTGCCAGCAGCTTATCTAGCAATCAGCCCCAGCATTTT. This translates into CASSLSSNQPQHF. The rearrangement joins TRBV7-9 to TRBJ1-5; D ambiguous. Per germline, CDR1 SEHNR and CDR2 FQNEAQ (reference sequence). Trimming pared 2 bases from V and 0 bases from J, leaving 2 bases between. This CDR3 region has 13 residues.

The V gene is TRBV4-3, the J gene TRBJ2-3; 9 nucleotides line up with TRBD2. Germline assignment: CDR1 LGHNA and CDR2 YSLEER. There are 14 residues in the CDR3. Trimming removed 3 bases from V and 9 bases from J; junction bases left unmatched: 7. CDR3 DNA sequence: TGCGCCAGCAGCCAGGACTCTAGCGGGGAGACGCAGTATTTT. Translation: CASSQDSSGETQYF.

This rearrangement joins TRBV6-5 to TRBJ1-2; TRBD1 matches 9 bases. Trimming removed 7 bases from V and 3 bases from J; junction bases left unmatched: 9. The CDR3 length is 15 residues. Germline V gives CDR1 MNHEY, CDR2 SVGAGI. The CDR3: CASTQGQGGYYGYTF. The CDR3 bases are TGTGCCAGCACTCAGGGACAGGGAGGGTACTATGGCTACACCTTC.

The chain employs TRBV4-2 and TRBJ2-7, with 7 nucleotides matching TRBD1. The CDR3 spans 19 residues. V lost 1 base to trimming and J lost 4 bases; unmatched junction nucleotides: 19. Germline V gene data show CDR1 as LGHNA and CDR2 as YNFKEQ. The CDR3 coding sequence is TGTGCCAGCAGCCAAGTGTGGGACCCACCGGGACAGTATTCTTACGAGCAGTACTTC. Translating it yields CASSQVWDPPGQYSYEQYF.

This chain uses TRBV10-3 with TRBJ2-2; a weak D match, TRBD1 (6 bases). Germline-derived CDR1 and CDR2 are ENHRY and SYGVKD. This CDR3 region has 17 residues. V shed 3 bases and J shed 0 bases, with 14 bases lying between them. CDR3 bases: TGTGCCATCAGTGACCCTCTCGGGACATCGAACACCGGGGAGCTGTTTTTT. The encoded protein is CAISDPLGTSNTGELFF.

The chain has TRBV9 and TRBJ1-2; D gene ambiguous. With 4 bases removed from V and 7 bases from J, the gap between germline ends came to 17 bases. This CDR3 has 14 amino acids. Germline CDR1 reads SGDLS; CDR2 reads YYNGEE. CDR3 loop: CASSPDRALTGYTF. The CDR3 nucleotides read TGTGCCAGCAGCCCCGATAGAGCGCTGACTGGCTACACCTTC.

This clone is a singleton in its sample. The gene calls are TRBV11-2 and TRBJ2-7; D is unresolved. Germline CDR1 is SGHAT and CDR2 is FQNNGV. Trimming pared 3 bases from V and 3 bases from J, leaving 12 bases between. This CDR3 spans 14 amino acids. CDR3: CASSLRAFYYEQYF. The CDR3 coding sequence is TGTGCCAGCAGCTTGCGCGCATTTTACTACGAGCAGTACTTC.

The chain joins TRBV30 to TRBJ1-1; D uncertain. The CDR3 totals 12 residues. CDR1 and CDR2 from the germline V gene are GTSNPN and SVGIG (reference sequence). Deletions cut 1 base from V and 7 bases from J, with 10 bases between. CDR3 in amino acids: CAWSDGRYEAFF. CDR3 nucleotides: TGTGCCTGGAGTGATGGACGGTATGAAGCTTTCTTT.

This clone was seen a single time. At one of its ends the junction is not consistent with the germline gene, which may arise from a read error. The chain recombines TRBV9 with TRBJ1-4; possibly TRBD1 for D (5 bases). Germline CDR1 SGDLS, CDR2 YYNGEE. The length of the CDR3 is 15 residues. As DNA, the CDR3 is TGTGCCAGCAGCCTAGGGGCGGGGGATGGGGAAAAACTATTTTTT. Its translation is CASSLGAGDGEKLFF.

This clone was seen at least ten times. The rearrangement uses TRBV29-1 and TRBJ1-5; D remains ambiguous. Germline loops: CDR1 SQVTM, CDR2 ANQGSEA. V lost 8 bases, J lost 3 bases, and 17 bases lay in between. The CDR3 extends over 14 amino acids. The CDR3, as DNA: TGCAGCCCCTCGGCTACGCCGGACAATCAGCCCCAGCATTTT. It specifies CSPSATPDNQPQHF.

The chain carries TRBV7-9 and TRBJ2-7; 8 nucleotides agree with TRBD1. The V gene end was trimmed by 3 bases and the J gene end by 7 bases; junction bases not matched to a gene: 11. Germline V CDR1 and CDR2: SEHNR, FQNEAQ (reference sequence). The length of the CDR3 is 15 residues. Here the CDR3 reads CASSFSDREGWEQYF. CDR3 DNA: TGTGCCAGCAGCTTTTCGGACAGGGAAGGTTGGGAGCAGTACTTC. The full variable domain, its missing parts supplied by reference TRBV7-9 and TRBJ2-7, is DTGVSQNPRHKITKRGQNVTFRCDPISEHNRLYWYRQTLGQGPEFLTYFQNEAQLEKSRLLSDRFSAERPKGSFSTLEIQRTEQGDSAMYLCASSFSDREGWEQYFGPGTRLTVT.

This chain connects TRBV5-1 to TRBJ1-4; possible D gene TRBD1, 5 bases. V lost 4 bases and J 1 base, leaving 14 bases between the germline ends. Germline CDR1 SGHRS, CDR2 YFSETQ. The CDR3 has 16 residues. CDR3 DNA: TGCGCCAGCAGCCCCGCAGGGTACCGAACTAATGAAAAACTGTTTTTT. It specifies CASSPAGYRTNEKLFF.

Here the CDR3 DNA reads TGTGCCACCAGGTCCTCCTCGAGGGGGACTATCGGCTACACCTTC. It specifies CATRSSSRGTIGYTF. The rearrangement joins TRBV15 to TRBJ1-2, with D perhaps TRBD1 (6 bases). This CDR3 is 15 amino acids long. V was shortened by 6 bases and J by 8 bases, with 22 bases between the two germline ends. CDR1 is LNHNV, CDR2 YYDKDF, per germline (reference sequence).

This clone was picked up a small number of times. Different DNA sequences within this sample yield the same CDR3. The chain has TRBV2 and TRBJ2-3; D gene unclear. Trimming left V 4 bases short and J 3 bases short, with 5 bases between. The CDR3 is 12 amino acids. Germline loops: CDR1 SNHLY, CDR2 FYNNEI. DNA for the CDR3: TGTGCCAGCAGTGTGGCTACAGATACGCAGTATTTT. It codes for CASSVATDTQYF.

In its sample, this clone was seen a few times. The chain joins TRBV9 to TRBJ1-1, with 7 nucleotides matching TRBD1. Germline CDR1 reads SGDLS; CDR2 reads YYNGEE. V shed 3 bases, J shed 4 bases, and the junction held 12 bases outside the gene matches. This CDR3 region has 16 residues. The CDR3 DNA reads TGTGCCAGCAGCGCCTATACAGGGGTGAGGAGCACTGAAGCTTTCTTT. It is translated as CASSAYTGVRSTEAFF.

The rearrangement uses TRBV2 and TRBJ2-2; D is ambiguous. The V end lost 6 bases, the J end lost 4 bases, and 15 bases lay between the germline ends. The CDR3 sequence is 15 residues long. CDR1 and CDR2 from the germline V gene are SNHLY and FYNNEI. The CDR3 loop is CASRQPARGTGELFF. Here the CDR3 DNA reads TGTGCCAGCAGGCAACCGGCTCGTGGCACCGGGGAGCTGTTTTTT.

The genes are TRBV24-1 and TRBJ2-1, with 9 bases lining up with TRBD2. Losses at the gene ends were 3 bases for V and 0 bases for J; bases not matched to a gene: 8. The germline CDR1 and CDR2 sequences are KGHDR and SFDVKD. This CDR3 contains 18 residues. CDR3 DNA: TGTGCCACCAGTGATGCGGTAGCGGGGGTTTCCTCCTACAATGAGCAGTTCTTC. It is translated as CATSDAVAGVSSYNEQFF.

This clone was seen a single time. The same CDR3 is also encoded by other DNA sequences in this sample. The chain uses TRBV5-1 and TRBJ2-5; the match to TRBD1 covers 9 bases. Germline loops: CDR1 SGHRS, CDR2 YFSETQ. J was trimmed by 4 bases and V by 0 bases; bases with no gene match: 4. The CDR3 is made up of 15 amino acids. The CDR3 reads CASSLGDRELETQYF. The CDR3 DNA is TGCGCCAGCAGCTTGGGGGACAGGGAATTAGAGACCCAGTACTTC.

The rearrangement links TRBV5-4 to TRBJ1-1; D is uncertain. CDR1 and CDR2 from the germline V gene are SGHNT and YYREEE (reference sequence). V lost 0 bases and J 2 bases, leaving 8 bases between the germline ends. This CDR3 has 14 residues. The chain's CDR3 is CASSLGSPNTEAFF. Here the CDR3 DNA reads TGTGCCAGCAGCTTGGGCAGCCCAAACACTGAAGCTTTCTTT.

The chain joins TRBV5-1 to TRBJ1-1; the D gene is possibly TRBD1 (5 bases). Looked up from germline, CDR1 is SGHRS and CDR2 is YFSETQ. Trimming left V 4 bases short and J 5 bases short, with 24 bases between. The length of the CDR3 is 17 residues. CDR3 bases: TGCGCCAGCAGCCCGGAGCGTTTGGGGCGCCGGGGGACTGAAGCTTTCTTT. Translating gives CASSPERLGRRGTEAFF.